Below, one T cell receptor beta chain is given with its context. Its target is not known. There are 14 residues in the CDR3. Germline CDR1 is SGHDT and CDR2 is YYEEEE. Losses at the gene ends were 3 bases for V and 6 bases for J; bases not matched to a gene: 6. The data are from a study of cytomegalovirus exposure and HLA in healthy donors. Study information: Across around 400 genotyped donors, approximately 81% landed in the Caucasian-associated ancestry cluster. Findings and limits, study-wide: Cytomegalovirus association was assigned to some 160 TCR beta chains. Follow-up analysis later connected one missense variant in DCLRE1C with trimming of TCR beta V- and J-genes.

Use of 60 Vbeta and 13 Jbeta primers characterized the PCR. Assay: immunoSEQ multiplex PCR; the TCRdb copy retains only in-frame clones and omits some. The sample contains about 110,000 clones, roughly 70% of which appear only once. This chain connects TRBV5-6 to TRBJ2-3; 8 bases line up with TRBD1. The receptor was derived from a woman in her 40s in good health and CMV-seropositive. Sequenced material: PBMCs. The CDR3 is CASSWTGSSDTQYF. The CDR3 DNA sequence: TGTGCCAGCAGCTGGACAGGGAGTTCCGATACGCAGTATTTT.